The following is a TCR beta chain sequence with its context. The antigen is unknown. The sample belongs to a study of CD8 T cells in Susac syndrome. General observations from the study: The study's TCR sequencing and HLA analysis covered a relatively small number of individuals, and the study acknowledged this.

RNA in amounts of roughly 0.45 to 1 ug was reverse transcribed with random hexamers. Coverage of TCR beta CDR3 amplification by immunoSEQ multiplex PCR extended to 54 Vbeta and 13 Jbeta. Using its own MiXCR run on the immunoSEQ multiplex PCR reads, TCRdb lists one record per CDR3 protein. The data contain 130,000 or so distinct CDR3 sequences, roughly 95% of them singletons. Trimming pared 2 bases from V and 2 bases from J, leaving 9 bases between. CDR1 is GTSNPN, CDR2 SVGIG, per germline (reference sequence). The CDR3 consists of 13 residues. TEMRA cells were FACS-enriched and CD8+ and CD4+ T cells negatively isolated.

Sequenced: CD4+ T cells from PBMCs. This clonotype was sampled from a human donor with Susac syndrome. The chain employs TRBV30 and TRBJ1-1, with TRBD1 as a possible D gene (6 bases). The CDR3 spells CAWSRGFNTEAFF. CDR3 bases: TGTGCCTGGAGTAGGGGGTTTAACACTGAAGCTTTCTTT. The full variable domain, rest sourced from reference TRBV30 and TRBJ1-1, is SQTIHQWPATLVQPVGSPLSLECTVEGTSNPNLYWYRQAAGRGLQLLFYSVGIGQISSEVPQNLSASRPQDRQFILSSKKLLLSDSGFYLCAWSRGFNTEAFFGQGTRLTVV.